Below, 28 T cell receptor beta chains from the same sample are listed, as sequenced in a study of T-cell reconstitution after alpha-beta-depleted transplantation in children. For TCRbeta, the library was prepared with unique molecular identifiers. TCRdb called the PCR reads again in MiXCR, with one record for every CDR3 protein. The profile shows about 240,000 distinct CDR3 sequences, roughly 25% of them singletons. Sequences were derived from PBMCs, sampled before TCRalphabeta/CD19-depleted stem cell transplant. The source is a girl aged 2 to 9 with Fanconi anemia, due to receive a stem cell transplant.

This clonotype has a handful of counts. The chain recombines TRBV21-1 with TRBJ1-1; the table's D call TRBD1 went unverified against the DNA. TRBV21-1 constitutes a pseudogene. The CDR3 consists of 16 residues. CDR3 in amino acids: CASSKEANRADTEAFF. CDR3 coding DNA: TGTGCCAGCAGCAAAGAGGCAAACAGGGCAGACACTGAAGCTTTCTTT.

The V gene is TRBV18, the J gene TRBJ2-1; D is uncertain. The germline V gene encodes CDR1 KGHSH and CDR2 LQKENI. The CDR3 consists of 15 residues. V was pared by 2 bases and J by 8 bases, with 16 bases between. CDR3 sequence reads: CASSPASLRAHEQFF. CDR3 DNA: TGTGCCAGCTCACCAGCTTCACTCCGCGCCCATGAGCAGTTCTTC. The full variable domain, rest sourced from reference TRBV18 and TRBJ2-1, is NAGVMQNPRHLVRRRGQEARLRCSPMKGHSHVYWYRQLPEEGLKFMVYLQKENIIDESGMPKERFSAEFPKEGPSILRIQQVVRGDSAAYFCASSPASLRAHEQFFGPGTRLTVL.

This chain connects TRBV28 to TRBJ1-2; D is unresolved. V lost 8 bases and J lost 8, with 12 bases in between. CDR3 length equals 11 residues. Germline CDR1 and CDR2: MDHEN and SYDVKM. The CDR3 loop reads CASGPGWGYTF. For the CDR3, the DNA is TGTGCCAGCGGACCGGGTTGGGGCTACACCTTC.

CDR3 sequence: CAQNNEQFF. CDR3 DNA: TGTGCACAAAACAATGAGCAGTTCTTC. The gene calls are TRBV2 and TRBJ2-1; D ambiguous. The germline V gene encodes CDR1 SNHLY and CDR2 FYNNEI. The CDR3 is 9 amino acids.

The V and J genes are TRBV20-1 and TRBJ2-7, with TRBD1 matching over 9 bases. The J segment lost 4 bases and the V segment lost 5 bases, leaving 15 bases of the junction unmatched. CDR1 DFQATT and CDR2 SNEGSKA come from the germline V gene (reference sequence). The CDR3 consists of 16 residues. For the CDR3, the DNA is TGCAGTGCTGATATACGGACAGGGGTCCTCCTTTACGAGCAGTACTTC. Residues: CSADIRTGVLLYEQYF.

The chain has TRBV21-1 and TRBJ2-1; the table names TRBD1, a call not compared with the DNA. TRBV21-1 corresponds to a pseudogene. The CDR3 has 16 amino acids. CDR3 sequence reads: CASSMGKPGGYNEQFF. CDR3 sequence (DNA): TGTGCCAGCAGCATGGGTAAGCCCGGAGGCTACAATGAGCAGTTCTTC.

The chain links TRBV7-2 to TRBJ2-3, with 11 nucleotides matching TRBD2. The V gene's germline CDR1 is SGHTA and CDR2 FQGNSA. The CDR3 loop spans 15 amino acids. Trimming took 1 base from V and 8 from J; bases not matched to a gene: 5. The DNA for the CDR3 is TGTGCCAGCAGCTTAGAACTAGCGGGGGCAGGTACGCAGTATTTT. Translation: CASSLELAGAGTQYF.

This chain uses TRBV20-1 with TRBJ2-7; no firm D call. Germline CDR1 reads DFQATT; CDR2 reads SNEGSKA (reference sequence). V lost 3 bases, J lost 4 bases, and 16 bases lay in between. This CDR3 spans 14 amino acids. CDR3 sequence reads: CSARDQKGLYEQYF. The DNA of the CDR3 is TGCAGTGCTAGGGACCAAAAAGGCCTTTACGAGCAGTACTTC.

This clonotype was detected once. This chain links TRBV20-1 with TRBJ2-1, with 7 bases identical to TRBD2. The ends lost 3 bases at V and 1 base at J; junction bases unmatched: 6. Germline-derived CDR1 and CDR2 are DFQATT and SNEGSKA (reference sequence). The CDR3 is 15 amino acids. The DNA for the CDR3 is TGCAGTGCTAGCCATGGACTAGGGTCCTACAATGAGCAGTTCTTC. It translates to CSASHGLGSYNEQFF.

This clonotype has a count of ten or more. This chain joins TRBV15 and TRBJ2-2; 7 bases match TRBD2. The length of the CDR3 is 18 residues. Germline CDR1 and CDR2: LNHNV and YYDKDF (reference sequence). Trimming removed 0 bases from V and 1 base from J; junction bases left unmatched: 8. The CDR3: CATSRDLIKRENTGELFF. The CDR3 DNA reads TGTGCCACCAGCAGAGATCTCATAAAGCGGGAGAACACCGGGGAGCTGTTTTTT.

This clonotype was seen ten or more times. The chain couples TRBV20-1 to TRBJ2-3; 8 bases agree with TRBD2. The CDR3 covers 15 residues. The V gene's germline CDR1 is DFQATT and CDR2 SNEGSKA (reference sequence). J was trimmed by 4 bases and V by 1 base; bases with no gene match: 7. The CDR3 nucleotides read TGCAGTGCTAGAGGGATAGCGGGAAGTGCAGATACGCAGTATTTT. This codes for CSARGIAGSADTQYF.

This clonotype came up a few times. This chain uses TRBV12-3 or TRBV12-4 with TRBJ2-6; D remains unclear. This CDR3 spans 13 amino acids. The ends were cut back, 3 bases at V and 4 bases at J, with 4 bases in the middle. The CDR3, as DNA: TGTGCCAGCAGTTTGCGAGGGGCCAACGTCCTGACTTTC. This gives the protein CASSLRGANVLTF.

The rearrangement joins TRBV6-5 to TRBJ2-7; no clear D. This CDR3 contains 14 residues. Trimming took 2 bases from V and 4 from J, leaving 12 bases between them. Germline CDR1 reads MNHEY; CDR2 reads SVGAGI. The CDR3 is CASSYRSVGYEQYF. The CDR3 DNA follows: TGTGCCAGCAGTTACCGAAGCGTTGGGTACGAGCAGTACTTC.

The chain uses TRBV20-1 and TRBJ2-7; 8 nucleotides align to TRBD1. The CDR3 extends over 13 amino acids. J gave up 2 bases and V 4 bases, and 4 bases lay outside the gene matches. Germline-derived CDR1 and CDR2 are DFQATT and SNEGSKA (reference sequence). CDR3 in amino acids: CSATQGATYEQYF. CDR3 DNA: TGCAGTGCTACTCAGGGGGCGACCTACGAGCAGTACTTC.

This clonotype was seen repeatedly, ten times or more. V is TRBV29-1 and J is TRBJ1-1; D remains unclear. Between the trimmed V and J ends, which lost 7 bases and 0 bases, there was a span of 18 bases. Germline values: CDR1 SQVTM, CDR2 ANQGSEA. CDR3 size: 15 residues. The chain's CDR3 is CSAGLSTVMNTEAFF. In DNA form, the CDR3 reads TGCAGCGCGGGCCTAAGTACAGTTATGAACACTGAAGCTTTCTTT.

This chain joins TRBV28 and TRBJ2-3, with TRBD1 matching over 8 bases. With 5 bases clipped from V and 0 bases from J, the junction kept 13 bases outside the gene matches. Germline values: CDR1 MDHEN, CDR2 SYDVKM. The CDR3 spans 18 residues. The DNA of the CDR3 is TGTGCCAGCAGTCCGCTATTCAGGGGGCGGGCTAGCACAGATACGCAGTATTTT. Its protein product is CASSPLFRGRASTDTQYF.

This clonotype came up many times. The rearrangement uses TRBV29-1 and TRBJ2-1; 14 positions match TRBD2. The CDR3 totals 18 residues. J was trimmed by 2 bases and V by 1 base; bases with no gene match: 7. CDR1 and CDR2 from the germline V gene are SQVTM and ANQGSEA. The CDR3 region is CSVEAGTSGRIPYNEQFF. CDR3 nucleotides: TGCAGCGTTGAAGCCGGGACTAGCGGGAGAATCCCCTACAATGAGCAGTTCTTC.

This chain links TRBV20-1 with TRBJ2-5; D unclear. CDR3 length equals 14 residues. Trimming took off 0 bases at V and 3 bases at J, with 11 bases between the two ends. Germline V CDR1 and CDR2: DFQATT, SNEGSKA (reference sequence). In DNA form, the CDR3 reads TGCAGTGCTAGAGATGGGGAAGTAGAAGAGACCCAGTACTTC. Its protein is CSARDGEVEETQYF.

A few counts support this clonotype. This chain links TRBV2 with TRBJ2-5; 15 nucleotides match TRBD2. This CDR3 comprises 17 residues. In germline, CDR1 is SNHLY, CDR2 FYNNEI. Unmatched junction bases numbered 6, after V lost 5 bases and J lost 2 bases. This chain's CDR3 is CASSFPGLAGGQETQYF. The CDR3 DNA reads as TGTGCCAGCAGTTTCCCGGGACTAGCGGGGGGTCAAGAGACCCAGTACTTC.

Many counts were recorded for this clonotype. DNA for the CDR3: TGCAGCGTTGGACTGAAAAGGTCCTACGAGCAGTACTTC. Its translation is CSVGLKRSYEQYF. The chain carries TRBV29-1 and TRBJ2-7, with D hard to call. Trimming removed 4 bases from V and 1 base from J, with 11 bases in between. This CDR3 is built from 13 residues. From germline, CDR1 is SQVTM and CDR2 ANQGSEA.

The chain carries TRBV20-1 and TRBJ1-1; 9 bases match TRBD1. Germline CDR1 reads DFQATT; CDR2 reads SNEGSKA (reference sequence). V was pared by 6 bases and J by 7 bases, with 12 bases of the junction left unmatched. The CDR3 loop spans 14 amino acids. The CDR3: CSATPGTGRGEAFF. The CDR3 DNA reads as TGCAGTGCAACACCCGGGACAGGGCGAGGTGAAGCTTTCTTT.

The chain uses TRBV5-5 and TRBJ2-7; D call uncertain. This CDR3 region has 14 residues. From germline, CDR1 is SGHKS and CDR2 YYEKEE (reference sequence). Trimming shortened V by 1 base and J by 2 bases, and 10 bases separated the two germline ends. CDR3: CASSLLKLTYEQYF. CDR3 DNA sequence: TGTGCCAGCAGCTTGCTCAAACTGACCTACGAGCAGTACTTC.

This clonotype was observed many times. The V gene is TRBV29-1, the J gene TRBJ2-3, with no clear D. Trimming took off 4 bases at V and 4 bases at J, with 12 bases between the two ends. CDR1 is SQVTM, CDR2 ANQGSEA, per germline. The CDR3 extends over 13 amino acids. The CDR3 region is CSVAESRADTQYF. CDR3 in DNA: TGCAGCGTTGCAGAATCTCGGGCAGATACGCAGTATTTT.

The V and J genes are TRBV7-3 and TRBJ2-1; possible D gene TRBD1, 5 bases. CDR3 size: 16 residues. V lost 0 bases to trimming and J lost 2 bases, with 11 bases between them. Per germline, CDR1 SGHTA and CDR2 FQGTGA. CDR3 bases: TGTGCCAGCAGCTTAACCCCAGGGCAGGCCTACAATGAGCAGTTCTTC. Residues: CASSLTPGQAYNEQFF.

This clonotype was detected only a few times. The chain is built from TRBV24-1 and TRBJ2-5; 11 nucleotides match TRBD2. The CDR3 is made up of 16 amino acids. The V segment lost 4 bases and the J segment 1 base; nucleotides outside the gene matches: 4. CDR1 and CDR2 from the germline V gene are KGHDR and SFDVKD. The CDR3 sequence: CATSDSLAGGQETQYF. CDR3 in DNA: TGTGCCACCAGTGACTCCCTAGCGGGGGGCCAAGAGACCCAGTACTTC.

J is TRBJ2-5 and V is TRBV10-3; D uncertain. This CDR3 region has 11 residues. With 6 bases removed from V and 4 bases from J, the gap between germline ends came to 6 bases. Per germline, CDR1 ENHRY and CDR2 SYGVKD. CDR3 region: CAIRIRETQYF. CDR3 DNA: TGTGCCATCAGGATAAGAGAGACCCAGTACTTC.

This clonotype occurred once. The chain has TRBV7-3 and TRBJ2-7, with 8 bases lining up with TRBD2. The J segment lost 5 bases and the V segment lost 3 bases, leaving 6 bases of the junction unmatched. The germline gives CDR1 SGHTA, CDR2 FQGTGA. This CDR3 has 14 residues. The CDR3 region is CASSLTGGSDEQYF. CDR3 bases: TGTGCCAGCAGCTTGACGGGAGGGAGCGACGAGCAGTACTTC.

The chain links TRBV18 to TRBJ2-3; D call uncertain. Germline-derived CDR1 and CDR2 are KGHSH and LQKENI. The germline V and J ends were trimmed by 3 bases and 0 bases, with 4 bases remaining between them. The CDR3 contains 13 residues. CDR3 sequence: CASSPQSTDTQYF. The CDR3, as DNA: TGTGCCAGCTCACCCCAAAGCACAGATACGCAGTATTTT.